This TCR beta chain stems from a study of cytomegalovirus exposure and HLA in healthy donors. The study, taken as a whole, reports: Presence/absence analyses treated sequencing depth as roughly uniform across donors. Relative to the roughly 640-donor mean, N-insertions were reportedly fewer in an Asian-associated ancestry cluster in a later analysis. Available immune exposure information was restricted to CMV serostatus only.

The primer mix had 60 Vbeta and 13 Jbeta primers. Libraries were prepared by immunoSEQ multiplex PCR; TCRdb keeps only in-frame clonotypes and omits some of them. Of some 130,000 clones in the sample, more than 70% are singletons; the top ten hold 0.9% to 1.2%. The CDR3 totals 17 residues. Unmatched junction bases numbered 9, after V lost 1 base and J lost 3 bases. CDR1 KGHSH and CDR2 LQKENI come from the germline V gene. As concerns this clone: The antigen remains unidentified.

This receptor was identified in a male donor in good health and CMV-seronegative. This chain uses TRBV18 with TRBJ1-2; TRBD1 matches at 9 bases. The sequencing input was PBMCs. DNA for the CDR3: TGTGCCAGCTCACCACAAGGGACAGGGATTCGTGACTATGGCTACACCTTC. As protein: CASSPQGTGIRDYGYTF.